The clone carrying this TCR beta chain was seen just once. The record originates from a study of blood T cell repertoires in COVID-19. For the study at large: T cells, B-cell-depleted T cells, or PBMCs provided the cDNA or gDNA that served as material.

Unmatched junction bases numbered 2, after V lost 0 bases and J lost 0 bases. This CDR3 has 16 residues. The germline CDR1 and CDR2 sequences are LGHDT and YNNKEL (reference sequence). Clones were sequenced by immunoSEQ multiplex PCR, and TCRdb holds only the in-frame ones, with some missing. The sample carries about 250,000 clones, roughly 90% recorded once. The clonotype was recovered from a woman under 40 with acute COVID-19. The gene calls are TRBV3-1 (or the pseudogene TRBV3-2) and TRBJ2-3; 8 nucleotides agree with TRBD1. The specimen was PBMCs or T cells enriched from blood (not recorded which). CDR3 nucleotides: TGTGCCAGCAGCCAAGACCAGGGGGCTAGCACAGATACGCAGTATTTT. It translates to CASSQDQGASTDTQYF.